A selection of T cell receptor beta chains follows, all from one sample in a study of cytomegalovirus exposure and HLA in healthy donors. Clones were read by immunoSEQ multiplex PCR, and TCRdb kept only the in-frame ones, dropping some. The sample includes 200,000 to 250,000 clones. The material sequenced was PBMCs. These receptor sequences come from a young woman in good health and CMV-seropositive. Both conserved end residues are part of each CDR3. Each record gives: J gene, CDR3 length, D gene, V gene, CDR3 protein, CDR3 DNA. The D gene is left open where the match is weak.

TRBJ2-3,14,NA,TRBV5-3,CARSWGTATDTQYF,TGTGCCAGAAGCTGGGGGACTGCTACAGATACGCAGTATTTT
TRBJ2-1,15,NA,TRBV9,CASSVDAGTYNEQFF,TGTGCCAGCAGCGTAGACGCAGGGACCTACAATGAGCAGTTCTTC
TRBJ2-7,15,TRBD1,TRBV28,CASSAPGQGVDEQYF,TGTGCCAGCAGTGCACCGGGACAGGGGGTCGACGAGCAGTACTTC
TRBJ1-2,14,TRBD1,TRBV19,CASTLQGARYGYTF,TGTGCCAGTACCCTACAGGGGGCAAGGTATGGCTACACCTTC
TRBJ1-2,16,TRBD1,TRBV18,CASSPLSRQGNGGYTF,TGTGCCAGCTCACCCCTTTCTCGACAGGGGAATGGTGGCTACACCTTC
TRBJ2-5,15,NA,TRBV9,CASSGGSTGQETQYF,TGTGCCAGCAGCGGGGGCTCGACAGGCCAAGAGACCCAGTACTTC
TRBJ1-1,14,NA,TRBV4-1,CASSQGQLNTEAFF,TGCGCCAGCAGCCAAGGGCAGTTGAACACTGAAGCTTTCTTT
TRBJ1-2,17,NA,TRBV19,CASSIVEAGQELRGYTF,TGTGCCAGTAGTATAGTAGAAGCAGGGCAAGAGCTTCGTGGCTACACCTTC
TRBJ2-7,15,TRBD2,TRBV28,CASSPGLAGVVEQYF,TGTGCCAGCAGTCCAGGACTAGCGGGAGTAGTCGAGCAGTACTTC
TRBJ2-7,15,TRBD1,TRBV6-6,CASSPPGQGSYEQYF,TGTGCCAGCAGCCCGCCGGGACAGGGTTCCTACGAGCAGTACTTC
TRBJ2-3,20,NA,TRBV15,CATSRDGGSEARPAWDTQYF,TGTGCCACCAGCAGAGATGGAGGGTCCGAGGCCCGACCCGCATGGGATACGCAGTATTTT
TRBJ2-1,18,TRBD2,TRBV7-7,CASSLTGMGLAGDNEQFF,TGTGCCAGCAGCTTGACAGGGATGGGACTAGCGGGGGACAATGAGCAGTTCTTC
TRBJ1-1,14,NA,TRBV12-5,CASLPPDSNTEAFF,TGTGCCAGCTTACCCCCCGACTCGAACACTGAAGCTTTCTTT
TRBJ2-7,14,TRBD1,TRBV7-9,CASSPDRGSYEQYF,TGTGCCAGCAGCCCAGACAGGGGGTCCTACGAGCAGTACTTC
TRBJ1-1,13,NA,TRBV6-5,CASVRSGGTEAFF,TGTGCCAGCGTGAGGTCCGGGGGCACTGAAGCTTTCTTT
TRBJ1-5,13,NA,TRBV27,CASRRTDNQPQHF,TGTGCCAGCAGACGGACAGACAATCAGCCCCAGCATTTT
TRBJ2-7,15,TRBD1,TRBV6-1,CASSARGQGTYEQYF,TGTGCCAGCAGTGCCCGGGGACAGGGGACCTACGAGCAGTACTTC
TRBJ2-1,15,TRBD2,TRBV28,CASSIGLAGGDEQFF,TGTGCCAGCAGTATCGGACTAGCGGGAGGGGATGAGCAGTTCTTC
TRBJ2-3,14,TRBD2,TRBV29-1,CSVGGAGGGDTQYF,TGCAGCGTCGGGGGGGCGGGAGGCGGCGATACGCAGTATTTT
TRBJ2-1,16,NA,TRBV5-4,CASSPPLAGETNEQFF,TGTGCCAGCAGCCCCCCCCTGGCAGGGGAGACAAATGAGCAGTTCTTC
TRBJ1-2,15,TRBD1,TRBV5-1,CASSLVGTGGAGYTF,TGCGCCAGCAGCTTGGTAGGGACAGGGGGCGCTGGCTACACCTTC
TRBJ1-1,13,TRBD1,TRBV14,CASSQTGVPGAFF,TGTGCCAGCAGTCAGACAGGGGTGCCGGGTGCTTTCTTT
TRBJ1-1,13,TRBD1,TRBV6-5,CASNRGPNTEAFF,TGTGCCAGCAACAGGGGACCCAACACTGAAGCTTTCTTT
TRBJ1-3,15,NA,TRBV10-2,CASRPGTVSGNTIYF,TGCGCCAGCAGGCCCGGTACGGTTTCTGGAAACACCATATATTTT
TRBJ2-2,16,TRBD2,TRBV5-4,CASSLGTSGRPGELFF,TGTGCCAGCAGCTTAGGGACTAGCGGGAGGCCCGGGGAGCTGTTTTTT
TRBJ1-3,15,NA,TRBV18,CASSPQQGTGNTIYF,TGTGCCAGCTCACCACAACAGGGTACTGGAAACACCATATATTTT
TRBJ2-7,14,TRBD2,TRBV27,CASSWSSGGYEQYF,TGTGCCAGCAGTTGGAGTAGCGGGGGCTACGAGCAGTACTTC
TRBJ2-5,15,TRBD1,TRBV6-4,CASSDGQGARETQYF,TGTGCCAGCAGCGACGGACAGGGGGCGAGAGAGACCCAGTACTTC
TRBJ2-1,14,TRBD1,TRBV9,CASSGWTGINEQFF,TGTGCCAGCAGCGGCTGGACAGGAATCAATGAGCAGTTCTTC
TRBJ1-5,14,NA,TRBV6-5,CASSLQGRNQPQHF,TGTGCCAGCAGCTTACAGGGTCGCAATCAGCCCCAGCATTTT
TRBJ1-1,12,TRBD1,TRBV28,CASSTGGTEAFF,TGTGCCAGCAGTACAGGGGGCACTGAAGCTTTCTTT
TRBJ1-1,15,NA,TRBV18,CASSKGPYRNTEAFF,TGTGCCAGCTCAAAGGGGCCATACAGGAACACTGAAGCTTTCTTT
TRBJ1-1,15,NA,TRBV7-9,CASSARQVTNTEAFF,TGTGCCAGCAGCGCCCGACAGGTCACGAACACTGAAGCTTTCTTT
TRBJ1-5,15,NA,TRBV28,CASSLWTQQTQPQHF,TGTGCCAGCAGTTTATGGACACAACAGACGCAGCCCCAGCATTTT
TRBJ1-2,13,NA,TRBV12-5,CASGTNTYYGYTF,TGTGCTAGTGGTACCAATACTTACTATGGCTACACCTTC
TRBJ2-5,14,NA,TRBV7-9,CASSPRSGQETQYF,TGTGCCAGCAGCCCTAGGAGTGGGCAAGAGACCCAGTACTTC
TRBJ2-1,13,TRBD1,TRBV2,CASSRDREGEQFF,TGTGCCAGCAGCCGGGACAGGGAGGGTGAGCAGTTCTTC
TRBJ2-7,15,NA,TRBV18,CASSPEQQSSYEQYF,TGTGCCAGCTCACCAGAACAGCAGAGCTCCTACGAGCAGTACTTC
TRBJ1-1,13,NA,TRBV18,CASSSGALTEAFF,TGTGCCAGCTCATCAGGGGCCCTCACTGAAGCTTTCTTT
TRBJ2-7,15,TRBD1,TRBV6-5,CASRKQGRSSYEQYF,TGTGCCAGCAGGAAACAGGGGCGGAGCTCCTACGAGCAGTACTTC
TRBJ2-1,15,TRBD2,TRBV7-9,CASSFREGLDNEQFF,TGTGCCAGCAGCTTCCGGGAGGGCCTCGACAATGAGCAGTTCTTC
TRBJ1-3,16,NA,TRBV5-8,CASSILQVSSGNTIYF,TGTGCCAGCAGCATATTACAGGTTTCCTCTGGAAACACCATATATTTT
TRBJ1-3,15,NA,TRBV7-7,CASSPQPGGGNTIYF,TGTGCCAGCAGCCCCCAACCGGGAGGCGGAAACACCATATATTTT
TRBJ1-6,14,TRBD1,TRBV10-1,CASTPGTGGSPLHF,TGCGCCAGCACCCCCGGGACAGGGGGTTCACCCCTCCACTTT
TRBJ1-3,14,NA,TRBV7-8,CASSLAGGGNTIYF,TGTGCCAGCAGCTTAGCAGGGGGTGGAAACACCATATATTTT
TRBJ1-6,16,NA,TRBV28,CASSLGGQQFNSPLHF,TGTGCCAGCAGTTTGGGGGGGCAACAATTCAATTCACCCCTCCACTTT
TRBJ2-7,15,TRBD2,TRBV7-2,CASSPGLAGFSEQYF,TGTGCCAGCAGCCCCGGACTAGCGGGATTTAGCGAGCAGTACTTC
TRBJ1-4,15,NA,TRBV6-1,CASSEGSDTNEKLFF,TGTGCCAGCAGTGAAGGGTCAGACACCAATGAAAAACTGTTTTTT
TRBJ2-1,13,NA,TRBV7-2,CASSLAVTNEQFF,TGTGCCAGCAGCTTAGCCGTGACTAATGAGCAGTTCTTC